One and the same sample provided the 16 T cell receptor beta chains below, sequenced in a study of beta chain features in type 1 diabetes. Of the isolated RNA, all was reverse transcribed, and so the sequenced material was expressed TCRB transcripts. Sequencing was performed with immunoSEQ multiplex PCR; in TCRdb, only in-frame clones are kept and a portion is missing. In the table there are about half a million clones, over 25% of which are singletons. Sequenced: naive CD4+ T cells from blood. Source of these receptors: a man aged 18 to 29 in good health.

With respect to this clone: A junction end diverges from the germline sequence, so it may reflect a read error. This CDR3 reads CASSLGQSRGGETQYF. The CDR3 nucleotides are TGTGCCAGCAGTTTAGGACAGTCTCGGGGAGGAGAGACCCAGTACTTC. V and J are TRBV7-9 and TRBJ2-5; perhaps D is TRBD1 or TRBD2 (6 bases each). Germline V lookup: CDR1 SEHNR, CDR2 FQNEAQ (reference sequence). The CDR3 is made up of 16 amino acids.

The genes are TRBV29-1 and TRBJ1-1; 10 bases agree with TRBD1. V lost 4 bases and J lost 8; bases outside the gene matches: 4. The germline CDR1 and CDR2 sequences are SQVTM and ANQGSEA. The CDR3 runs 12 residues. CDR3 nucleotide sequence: TGCAGCGTTGGGGGGACAGGGGCGGAAGCTTTCTTT. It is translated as CSVGGTGAEAFF. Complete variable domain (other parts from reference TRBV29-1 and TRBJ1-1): SAVISQKPSRDICQRGTSLTIQCQVDSQVTMMFWYRQQPGQSLTLIATANQGSEATYESGFVIDKFPISRPNLTFSTLTVSNMSPEDSSIYLCSVGGTGAEAFFGQGTRLTVV.

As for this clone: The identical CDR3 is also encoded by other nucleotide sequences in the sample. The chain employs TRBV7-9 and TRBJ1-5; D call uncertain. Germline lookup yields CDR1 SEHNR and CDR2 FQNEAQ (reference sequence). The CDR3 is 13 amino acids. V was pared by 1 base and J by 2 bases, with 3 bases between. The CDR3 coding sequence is TGTGCCAGCAGCTTAGATGGCAATCAGCCCCAGCATTTT. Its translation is CASSLDGNQPQHF.

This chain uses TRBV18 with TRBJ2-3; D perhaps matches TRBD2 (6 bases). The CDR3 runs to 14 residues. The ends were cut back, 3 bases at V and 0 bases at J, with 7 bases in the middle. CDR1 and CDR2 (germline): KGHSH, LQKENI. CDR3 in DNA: TGTGCCAGCTCACCCGGGACTAGCACAGATACGCAGTATTTT. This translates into CASSPGTSTDTQYF. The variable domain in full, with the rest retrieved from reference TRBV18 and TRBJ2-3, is NAGVMQNPRHLVRRRGQEARLRCSPMKGHSHVYWYRQLPEEGLKFMVYLQKENIIDESGMPKERFSAEFPKEGPSILRIQQVVRGDSAAYFCASSPGTSTDTQYFGPGTRLTVL.

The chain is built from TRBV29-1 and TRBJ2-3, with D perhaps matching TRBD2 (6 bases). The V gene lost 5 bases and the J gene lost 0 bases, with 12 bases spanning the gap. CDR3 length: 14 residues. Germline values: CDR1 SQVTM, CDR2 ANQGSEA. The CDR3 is CSVSGAGSTDTQYF. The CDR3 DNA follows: TGCAGCGTTAGCGGTGCGGGGAGCACAGATACGCAGTATTTT.

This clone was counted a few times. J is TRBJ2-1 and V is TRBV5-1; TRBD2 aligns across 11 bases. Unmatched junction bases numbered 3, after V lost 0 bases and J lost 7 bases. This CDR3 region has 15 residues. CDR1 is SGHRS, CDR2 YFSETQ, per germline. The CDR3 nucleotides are TGCGCCAGCAGCTTGGGACTAGCGGGATCGAATGAGCAGTTCTTC. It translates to CASSLGLAGSNEQFF.

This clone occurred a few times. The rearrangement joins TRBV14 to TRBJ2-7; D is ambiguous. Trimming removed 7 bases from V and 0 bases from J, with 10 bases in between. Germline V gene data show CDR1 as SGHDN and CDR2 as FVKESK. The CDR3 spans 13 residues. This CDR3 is CASKPFSSYEQYF. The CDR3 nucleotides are TGTGCCAGCAAACCTTTTAGCTCCTACGAGCAGTACTTC.

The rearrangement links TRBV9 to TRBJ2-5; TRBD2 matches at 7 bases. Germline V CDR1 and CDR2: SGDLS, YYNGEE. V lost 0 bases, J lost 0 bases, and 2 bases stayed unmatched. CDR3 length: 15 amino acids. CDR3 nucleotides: TGTGCCAGCAGCGTAGCGGGAGGCAACCAAGAGACCCAGTACTTC. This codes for CASSVAGGNQETQYF.

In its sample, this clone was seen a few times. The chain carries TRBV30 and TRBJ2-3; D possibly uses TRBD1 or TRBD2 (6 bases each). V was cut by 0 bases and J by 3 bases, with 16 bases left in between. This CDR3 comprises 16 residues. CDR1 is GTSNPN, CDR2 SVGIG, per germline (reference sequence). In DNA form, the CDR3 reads TGTGCCTGGAGTGTACTCGGGGGCGGGACGACAGATACGCAGTATTTT. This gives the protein CAWSVLGGGTTDTQYF.

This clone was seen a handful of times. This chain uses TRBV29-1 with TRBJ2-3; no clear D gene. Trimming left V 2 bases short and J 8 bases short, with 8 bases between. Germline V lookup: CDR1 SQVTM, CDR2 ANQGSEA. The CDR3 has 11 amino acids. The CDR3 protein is CSVELGGTQYF. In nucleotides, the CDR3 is TGCAGCGTTGAATTGGGCGGTACGCAGTATTTT.

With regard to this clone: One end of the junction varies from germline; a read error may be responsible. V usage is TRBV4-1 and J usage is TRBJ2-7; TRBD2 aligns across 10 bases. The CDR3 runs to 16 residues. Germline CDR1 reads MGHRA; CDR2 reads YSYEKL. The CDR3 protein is CDSSQGMASGRYEQYF. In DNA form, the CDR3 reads TGCGACAGCAGCCAAGGGATGGCTAGCGGGAGATACGAGCAGTACTTC.

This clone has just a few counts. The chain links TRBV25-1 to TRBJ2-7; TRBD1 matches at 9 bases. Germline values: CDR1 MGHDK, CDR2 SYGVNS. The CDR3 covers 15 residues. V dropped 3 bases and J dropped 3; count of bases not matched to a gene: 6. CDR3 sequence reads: CASSETGGWGYEQYF. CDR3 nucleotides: TGTGCCAGCAGTGAGACAGGGGGATGGGGCTACGAGCAGTACTTC.

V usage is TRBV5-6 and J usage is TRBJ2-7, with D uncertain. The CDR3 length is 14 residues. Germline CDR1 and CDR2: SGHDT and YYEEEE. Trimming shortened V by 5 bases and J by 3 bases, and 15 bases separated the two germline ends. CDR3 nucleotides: TGTGCCAGCAGATCCGGCCCGGCCGACTACGAGCAGTACTTC. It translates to CASRSGPADYEQYF.

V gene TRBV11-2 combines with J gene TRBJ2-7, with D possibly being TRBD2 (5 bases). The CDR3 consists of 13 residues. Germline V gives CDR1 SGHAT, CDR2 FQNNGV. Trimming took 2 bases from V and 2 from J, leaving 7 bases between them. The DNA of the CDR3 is TGTGCCAGCAGCTTAATGGGAGCCTACGAGCAGTACTTC. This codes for CASSLMGAYEQYF.

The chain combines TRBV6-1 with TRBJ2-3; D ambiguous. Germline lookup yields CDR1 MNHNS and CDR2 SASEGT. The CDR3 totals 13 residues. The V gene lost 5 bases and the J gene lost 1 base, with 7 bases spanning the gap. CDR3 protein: CASSLERTDTQYF. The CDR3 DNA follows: TGTGCCAGCAGTTTGGAGCGCACAGATACGCAGTATTTT.

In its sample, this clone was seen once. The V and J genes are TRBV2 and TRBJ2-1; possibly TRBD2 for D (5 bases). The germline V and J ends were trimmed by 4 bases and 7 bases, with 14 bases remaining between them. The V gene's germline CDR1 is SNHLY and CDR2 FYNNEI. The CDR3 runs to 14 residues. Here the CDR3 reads CASSGALLGNEQFF. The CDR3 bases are TGTGCCAGCAGTGGAGCATTACTAGGGAATGAGCAGTTCTTC.